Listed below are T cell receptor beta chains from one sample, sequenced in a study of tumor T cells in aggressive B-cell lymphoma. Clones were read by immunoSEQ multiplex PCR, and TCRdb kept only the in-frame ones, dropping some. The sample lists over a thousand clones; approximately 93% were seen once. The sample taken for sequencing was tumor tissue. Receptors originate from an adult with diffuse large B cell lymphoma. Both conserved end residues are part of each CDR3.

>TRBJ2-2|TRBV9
CASSTRGGRTGELFF
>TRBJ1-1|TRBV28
CASTPRVGQKNTEAFF
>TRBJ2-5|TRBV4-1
CASSQDWTGETQYF
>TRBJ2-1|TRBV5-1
CASSNSGGSYDEQFF
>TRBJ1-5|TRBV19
CASSTRDRAPQPQHF
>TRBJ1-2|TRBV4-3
CASSQERGGYTF
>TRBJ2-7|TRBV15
CATSGGDIKRDPYEQYF
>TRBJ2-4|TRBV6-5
CASSYVWQGKNIQYF
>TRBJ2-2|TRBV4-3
CASSQDLTGELFF
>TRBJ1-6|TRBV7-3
CASSLNRNSPLHF
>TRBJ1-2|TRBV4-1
CASSQAVTAGGYTF
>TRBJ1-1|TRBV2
CASRGEQGITEAFF
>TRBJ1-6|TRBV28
CASSQGANSPLHF
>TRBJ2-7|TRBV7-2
CASSSGTYPYEQYF
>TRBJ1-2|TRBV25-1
CASSEMTGYGYTF
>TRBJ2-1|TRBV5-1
CASGLERGGHNEQFF
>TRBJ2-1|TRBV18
CVSSPLAGVYNEQFF
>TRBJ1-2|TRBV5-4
CASSLEGLGYGYTF
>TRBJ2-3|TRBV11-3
CASSWGTGTDSDTQYF
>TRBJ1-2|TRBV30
CAWTGGVNYGYTF
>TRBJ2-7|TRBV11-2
CASSLFSPGTNSYEQYF
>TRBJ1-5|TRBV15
CATSSLRTGTQPQHF
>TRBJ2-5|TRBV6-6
CASSYNRMETQYF
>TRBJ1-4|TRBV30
CAWRLGSYEKLFF
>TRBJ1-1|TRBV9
CASSVGSVATEAFF
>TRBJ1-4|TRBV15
CATSRPGAGGSEKLFF
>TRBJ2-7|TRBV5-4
CASSFWTAHEQYF
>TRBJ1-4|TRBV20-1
CSASETGKLFF
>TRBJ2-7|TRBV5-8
CASSLPGQGTYEQYF
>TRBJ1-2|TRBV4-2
CASSQPTQGPLTF
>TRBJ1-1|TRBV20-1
CSALGHLEAFF
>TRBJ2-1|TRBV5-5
CASSLTGRISYNEQFF
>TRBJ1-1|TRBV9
CASSVLPDRNTEAFF
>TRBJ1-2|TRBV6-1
CASSEGGGRGGYTF
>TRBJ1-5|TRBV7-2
CASSVGTGANQPQHF
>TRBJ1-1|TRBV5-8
CASTFTRGAFF
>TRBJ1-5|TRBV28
CASSLGTGLNQPQHF
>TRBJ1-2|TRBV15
CATSRRTGRINYGYTF
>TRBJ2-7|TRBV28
CASRPGTGWYEQYF
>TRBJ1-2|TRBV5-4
CASSLAGDRNGYTF
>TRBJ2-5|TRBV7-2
CASSLGGGLQETQYF
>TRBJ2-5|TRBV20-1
CSARDLETQYF
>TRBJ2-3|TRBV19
CASSVTSGGPDTQYF
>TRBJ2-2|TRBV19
CASSPRQGLLGELFF
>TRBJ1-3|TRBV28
CASSYGQGLSGNTIYF